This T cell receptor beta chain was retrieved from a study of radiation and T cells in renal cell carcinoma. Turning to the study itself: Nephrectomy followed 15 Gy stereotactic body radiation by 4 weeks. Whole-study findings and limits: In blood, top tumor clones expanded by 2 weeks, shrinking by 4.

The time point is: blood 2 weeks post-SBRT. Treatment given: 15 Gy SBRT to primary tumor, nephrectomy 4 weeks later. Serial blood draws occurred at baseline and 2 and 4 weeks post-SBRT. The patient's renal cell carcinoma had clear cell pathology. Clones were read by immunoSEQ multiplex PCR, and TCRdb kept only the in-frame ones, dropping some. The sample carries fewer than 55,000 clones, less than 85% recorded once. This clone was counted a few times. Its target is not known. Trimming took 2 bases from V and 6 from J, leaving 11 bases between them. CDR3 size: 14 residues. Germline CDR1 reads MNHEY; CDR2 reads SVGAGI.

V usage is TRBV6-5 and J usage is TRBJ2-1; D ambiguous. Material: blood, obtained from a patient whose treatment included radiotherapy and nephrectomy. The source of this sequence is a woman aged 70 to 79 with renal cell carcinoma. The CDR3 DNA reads TGTGCCAGCAGTTACGGAGTGCCCGTCAATGAGCAGTTCTTC. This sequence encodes CASSYGVPVNEQFF.